Presented here are 20 T cell receptor beta chains from one specimen sequenced in a study of blood T cell repertoires in COVID-19. Assay: immunoSEQ multiplex PCR; the TCRdb copy retains only in-frame clones and omits some. The data hold around 160,000 clones, with 65% to 85% observed a single time. Specimen: PBMCs or T cells enriched from blood (not recorded which). Receptor source: a man aged 35-49 years who had recovered from COVID-19.

V gene TRBV6-6 combines with J gene TRBJ1-1; 7 positions agree with TRBD1. The junction had 5 bases not matched to a gene; V was cut back by 4 bases and J by 3 bases. This CDR3 has 14 amino acids. The germline V gene has CDR1 MNHNY and CDR2 SVGAGI (reference sequence). Here the CDR3 DNA reads TGTGCCAGCAGTTTTAACGACAGGGACACTGAAGCTTTCTTT. It translates to CASSFNDRDTEAFF.

This chain uses TRBV30 with TRBJ1-3; D gene unclear. Germline CDR1 reads GTSNPN; CDR2 reads SVGIG (reference sequence). The CDR3 has 12 amino acids. Trimming removed 5 bases from V and 0 bases from J, with 5 bases in between. The CDR3 region has the DNA TGTGCCTGGTACGGCTCTGGAAACACCATATATTTT. This encodes CAWYGSGNTIYF.

The chain links TRBV29-1 to TRBJ2-3; the D gene is possibly TRBD1 (5 bases). CDR3 length: 13 amino acids. Germline V gene data show CDR1 as SQVTM and CDR2 as ANQGSEA. Trimming shortened V by 8 bases and J by 2 bases, and 14 bases separated the two germline ends. Written as DNA, the CDR3 is TGCAGCTCTTATACAGGAAACACAGATACGCAGTATTTT. Translation gives CSSYTGNTDTQYF.

J is TRBJ1-6 and V is TRBV6-5; D unclear. V shed 6 bases and J shed 10 bases, with 19 bases lying between them. The CDR3 contains 15 residues. Germline loops: CDR1 MNHEY, CDR2 SVGAGI. The CDR3 sequence: CASSQTLEVWSPLHF. Written as DNA, the CDR3 is TGTGCCAGCAGCCAGACTCTGGAGGTTTGGTCACCCCTCCACTTT.

This chain joins TRBV2 and TRBJ2-2; 9 bases are a match to TRBD2. CDR3 length: 16 amino acids. The V gene end was trimmed by 6 bases and the J gene end by 4 bases; junction bases not matched to a gene: 9. CDR1 is SNHLY, CDR2 FYNNEI, per germline. The CDR3, as DNA: TGTGCCAGCAGGTCGGAAGCGGGGGGAACCACCGGGGAGCTGTTTTTT. This encodes CASRSEAGGTTGELFF.

This clone was picked up a small number of times. The CDR3 region has the DNA TGTGCCAGCAGTGATGTATCAGGACTCTTGGGCTACACCTTC. Translating it yields CASSDVSGLLGYTF. The chain uses TRBV2 and TRBJ1-2, with unresolved D. The CDR3 consists of 14 residues. Germline CDR1 reads SNHLY; CDR2 reads FYNNEI. The V end was cut by 3 bases, the J end by 8 bases, with 16 bases between.

The V call is TRBV24-1, the J call TRBJ2-5, with TRBD1 as a possible D gene (6 bases). Trimming pared 0 bases from V and 5 bases from J, leaving 15 bases between. The V gene's germline CDR1 is KGHDR and CDR2 SFDVKD. The length of the CDR3 is 16 residues. The CDR3 loop reads CATSDLQSQGKETQYF. CDR3 DNA sequence: TGTGCCACCAGTGATTTGCAATCGCAGGGGAAGGAGACCCAGTACTTC.

The V and J genes are TRBV7-9 and TRBJ1-2; D is ambiguous. The germline V and J ends were trimmed by 1 base and 2 bases, with 8 bases remaining between them. The germline gives CDR1 SEHNR, CDR2 FQNEAQ (reference sequence). The CDR3 has 14 amino acids. In nucleotides, the CDR3 is TGTGCCAGCAGCTTAGGGGAGCTAAACTATGGCTACACCTTC. It translates to CASSLGELNYGYTF.

This clone came up many times. The chain couples TRBV3-1 (or the pseudogene TRBV3-2) to TRBJ2-7; TRBD1 agrees at 7 bases. Germline CDR1 LGHDT, CDR2 YNNKEL (reference sequence). V shed 3 bases, J shed 2 bases, and the junction held 10 bases outside the gene matches. The CDR3 runs to 16 residues. CDR3 sequence reads: CASSQEDRLSTYEQYF. CDR3 coding DNA: TGTGCCAGCAGCCAGGAGGACAGGTTGTCAACCTACGAGCAGTACTTC.

V gene TRBV10-1 combines with J gene TRBJ2-1; TRBD2 agrees at 13 bases. Germline assignment: CDR1 WNHNN and CDR2 SYGVQD (reference sequence). Germline trimming cut 9 bases from V and 7 bases from J; bases unmatched to any gene: 6. The CDR3 loop spans 14 amino acids. The CDR3 reads CASTSGGAGNEQFF. The DNA for the CDR3 is TGCGCCAGTACTAGCGGGGGGGCCGGGAATGAGCAGTTCTTC.

V and J are TRBV10-3 and TRBJ1-5; D gene uncertain. The CDR3 runs to 13 residues. CDR1 is ENHRY and CDR2 is SYGVKD in the germline V gene. V was shortened by 4 bases and J by 5 bases, with 9 bases between the two germline ends. CDR3 coding DNA: TGTGCCATCAGTGTGGGCGACCATCAGCCCCAGCATTTT. As protein: CAISVGDHQPQHF.

The rearrangement uses TRBV3-1 (or the pseudogene TRBV3-2) and TRBJ1-4; D not resolved. This CDR3 comprises 14 residues. Per germline, CDR1 LGHDT and CDR2 YNNKEL (reference sequence). Trimming shortened V by 0 bases and J by 6 bases, and 8 bases separated the two germline ends. The CDR3 region has the DNA TGTGCCAGCAGCCAAGATTTGTCGGATGAAAAACTGTTTTTT. It is translated as CASSQDLSDEKLFF.

The V gene is TRBV5-1, the J gene TRBJ1-3, with TRBD1 identical over 11 bases. Germline V gene sequence: CDR1 SGHRS, CDR2 YFSETQ. The CDR3 runs to 16 residues. V was clipped by 0 bases and J by 4 bases; unmatched bases: 3. CDR3 protein: CASSLGDRGSGNTIYF. The CDR3 nucleotides are TGCGCCAGCAGCTTGGGGGACAGGGGGTCCGGAAACACCATATATTTT.

V is TRBV30 and J is TRBJ1-2, with no clear D. CDR3 size: 10 residues. Trimming cost V 3 bases and J 6 bases, with 5 bases left between them. Germline-derived CDR1 and CDR2 are GTSNPN and SVGIG (reference sequence). The DNA of the CDR3 is TGTGCCTGGAGCGGAGATGGCTACACCTTC. Amino acid sequence: CAWSGDGYTF. Full variable domain (missing parts from reference TRBV30 and TRBJ1-2): SQTIHQWPATLVQPVGSPLSLECTVEGTSNPNLYWYRQAAGRGLQLLFYSVGIGQISSEVPQNLSASRPQDRQFILSSKKLLLSDSGFYLCAWSGDGYTFGSGTRLTVV.

J is TRBJ1-5 and V is TRBV7-6; 10 bases fit TRBD1. The CDR3 runs to 16 residues. Germline assignment: CDR1 SGHVS and CDR2 FNYEAQ. J lost 2 bases, V lost 5 bases, and 6 bases had no gene match. CDR3 sequence (DNA): TGTGCCAGCAGCCGGGGACAGGGGTTGGGCAATCAGCCCCAGCATTTT. Its protein is CASSRGQGLGNQPQHF. Full variable domain (rest looked up from reference TRBV7-6 and TRBJ1-5): GAGVSQSPRYKVTKRGQDVALRCDPISGHVSLYWYRQALGQGPEFLTYFNYEAQQDKSGLPNDRFSAERPEGSISTLTIQRTEQRDSAMYRCASSRGQGLGNQPQHFGDGTRLSIL.

In its sample, this clone was seen once. This chain uses TRBV18 with TRBJ2-1, with D unclear. The CDR3 runs 12 residues. The V end was cut by 4 bases, the J end by 7 bases, with 8 bases between. The V gene's germline CDR1 is KGHSH and CDR2 LQKENI. The CDR3 nucleotides are TGTGCCAGCTCACTCCAACAGAATGAGCAGTTCTTC. Protein: CASSLQQNEQFF.

This clone was recorded a few times. CDR3 residues: CASSLAARETQYF. As DNA, the CDR3 is TGCGCCAGCAGCTTGGCAGCGAGAGAGACCCAGTACTTC. The chain joins TRBV5-1 to TRBJ2-5; D unclear. Germline lookup yields CDR1 SGHRS and CDR2 YFSETQ. V shed 0 bases and J shed 4 bases, with 7 bases lying between them. The CDR3 consists of 13 residues. Filled out from reference TRBV5-1 and TRBJ2-5, the complete variable domain reads KAGVTQTPRYLIKTRGQQVTLSCSPISGHRSVSWYQQTPGQGLQFLFEYFSETQRNKGNFPGRFSGRQFSNSRSEMNVSTLELGDSALYLCASSLAARETQYFGPGTRLLVL.

This sequence joins TRBV4-1 and TRBJ2-7; D gene unclear. From germline, CDR1 is MGHRA and CDR2 YSYEKL. V was pared by 1 base and J by 6 bases, with 13 bases between. This CDR3 contains 14 residues. The CDR3 region is CASSQGLLVGEQYV. In DNA form, the CDR3 reads TGCGCCAGCAGCCAAGGTCTGCTAGTGGGCGAGCAGTACGTC.

This clone was counted many times. The chain links TRBV7-6 to TRBJ1-3, with 7 bases fitting TRBD1. V shed 0 bases, J shed 0 bases, and the junction held 2 bases outside the gene matches. Germline values: CDR1 SGHVS, CDR2 FNYEAQ. The CDR3 loop spans 16 amino acids. This CDR3 reads CASSLAAGGSGNTIYF. The CDR3 nucleotides are TGTGCCAGCAGCTTAGCCGCAGGGGGCTCTGGAAACACCATATATTTT. Using reference TRBV7-6 and TRBJ1-3 for the parts outside the CDR3, the full variable domain is GAGVSQSPRYKVTKRGQDVALRCDPISGHVSLYWYRQALGQGPEFLTYFNYEAQQDKSGLPNDRFSAERPEGSISTLTIQRTEQRDSAMYRCASSLAAGGSGNTIYFGEGSWLTVV.

This chain links TRBV5-4 with TRBJ1-2; D gene uncertain. The V end was cut by 4 bases, the J end by 4 bases, with 17 bases between. The CDR3 length is 15 residues. Looked up from germline, CDR1 is SGHNT and CDR2 is YYREEE (reference sequence). CDR3 protein: CASSPGPVGSYGYTF. The DNA for the CDR3 is TGTGCCAGCAGCCCGGGCCCAGTGGGGAGCTATGGCTACACCTTC.